The T cell receptor beta chain described here comes from a study of T cell responses to AZD1222 COVID-19 vaccine. Study-wide background: It was second doses at about 4 or about 12 weeks that were pooled. Study outcomes and limitations: Increases in Spike-specific TCR breadth and depth were seen after two AZD1222 doses. Most donors were white British and more were female, and clonal diversity was possibly underestimated. At study baseline, merely five or six AZD1222 recipients were seropositive.

Germline V CDR1 and CDR2: LGHNA, YSLEER. The CDR3 has 16 residues. Deletions cut 1 base from V and 1 base from J, with 12 bases between. For this clone: Its target is not known.

Assay: immunoSEQ multiplex PCR; the TCRdb copy retains only in-frame clones and omits some. The data contain 120,000 or so clones, about 88% of them seen just once; the ten biggest clones take up approximately 10%. The V call is TRBV4-3, the J call TRBJ2-3; perhaps TRBD1 as D (5 bases). The sequence was obtained from an adult in good health. Sample: peripheral blood, taken on day 0 of AZD1222 vaccination. CDR3 amino acids: CASSQVIDRGTDTQYF. The CDR3 DNA sequence: TGCGCCAGCAGCCAAGTTATCGACAGAGGCACAGATACGCAGTATTTT.